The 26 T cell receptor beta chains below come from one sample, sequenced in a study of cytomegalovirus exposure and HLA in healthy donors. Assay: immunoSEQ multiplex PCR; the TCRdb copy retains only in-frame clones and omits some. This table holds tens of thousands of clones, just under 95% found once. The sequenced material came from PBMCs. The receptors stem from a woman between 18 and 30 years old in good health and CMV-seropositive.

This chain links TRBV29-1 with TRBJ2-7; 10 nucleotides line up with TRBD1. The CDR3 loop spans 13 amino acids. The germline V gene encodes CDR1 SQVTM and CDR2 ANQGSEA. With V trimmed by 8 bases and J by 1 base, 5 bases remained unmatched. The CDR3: CSFRDRGSYEQYF. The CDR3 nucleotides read TGCAGCTTCCGGGACAGGGGTTCCTACGAGCAGTACTTC.

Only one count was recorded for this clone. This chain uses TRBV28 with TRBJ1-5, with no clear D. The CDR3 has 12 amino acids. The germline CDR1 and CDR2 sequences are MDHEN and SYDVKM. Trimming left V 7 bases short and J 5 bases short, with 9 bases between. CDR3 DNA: TGTGCCAGCAACACGAATTATCAGCCCCAGCATTTT. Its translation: CASNTNYQPQHF.

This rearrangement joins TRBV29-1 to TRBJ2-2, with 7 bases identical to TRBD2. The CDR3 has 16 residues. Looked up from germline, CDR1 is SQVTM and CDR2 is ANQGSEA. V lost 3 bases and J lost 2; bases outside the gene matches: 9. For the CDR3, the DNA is TGCAGCGTTGATGGTTTTGCTAGCGGAAACACCGGGGAGCTGTTTTTT. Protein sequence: CSVDGFASGNTGELFF.

CDR3 residues: CATLQTIYGYTF. Written as DNA, the CDR3 is TGTGCCACCCTACAGACCATCTATGGCTACACCTTC. This chain connects TRBV28 to TRBJ1-2; no reliable D call. CDR1 and CDR2 from the germline V gene are MDHEN and SYDVKM. V was cut by 10 bases and J by 4 bases, with 13 bases left in between. The CDR3 sequence is 12 residues long.

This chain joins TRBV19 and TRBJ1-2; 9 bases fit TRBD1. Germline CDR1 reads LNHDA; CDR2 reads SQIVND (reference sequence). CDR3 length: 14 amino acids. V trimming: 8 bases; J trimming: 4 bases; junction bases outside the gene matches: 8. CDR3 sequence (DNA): TGTGCCAGTGCGAACAGGGGGCAAAGCTATGGCTACACCTTC. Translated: CASANRGQSYGYTF.

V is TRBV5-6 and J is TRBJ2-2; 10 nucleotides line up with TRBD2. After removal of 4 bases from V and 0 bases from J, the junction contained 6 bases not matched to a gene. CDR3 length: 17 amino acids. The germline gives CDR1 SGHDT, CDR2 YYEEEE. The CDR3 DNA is TGTGCCAGCAGCCCACGAGCGGGGGGGACGAACACCGGGGAGCTGTTTTTT. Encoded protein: CASSPRAGGTNTGELFF. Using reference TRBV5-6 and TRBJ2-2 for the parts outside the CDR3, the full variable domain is DAGVTQSPTHLIKTRGQQVTLRCSPKSGHDTVSWYQQALGQGPQFIFQYYEEEERQRGNFPDRFSGHQFPNYSSELNVNALLLGDSALYLCASSPRAGGTNTGELFFGEGSRLTVL.

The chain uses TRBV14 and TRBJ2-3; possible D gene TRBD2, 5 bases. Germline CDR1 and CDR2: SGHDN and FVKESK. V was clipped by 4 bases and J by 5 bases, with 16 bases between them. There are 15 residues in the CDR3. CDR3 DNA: TGTGCCAGCAGCCCGGATACTAGTTTCAGAGATACGCAGTATTTT. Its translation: CASSPDTSFRDTQYF.

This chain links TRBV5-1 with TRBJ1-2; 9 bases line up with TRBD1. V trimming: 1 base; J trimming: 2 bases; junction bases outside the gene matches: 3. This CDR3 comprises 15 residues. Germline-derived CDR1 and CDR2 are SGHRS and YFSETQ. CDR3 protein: CASSLTGGANYGYTF. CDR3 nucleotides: TGCGCCAGCAGCTTGACAGGGGGCGCAAACTATGGCTACACCTTC.

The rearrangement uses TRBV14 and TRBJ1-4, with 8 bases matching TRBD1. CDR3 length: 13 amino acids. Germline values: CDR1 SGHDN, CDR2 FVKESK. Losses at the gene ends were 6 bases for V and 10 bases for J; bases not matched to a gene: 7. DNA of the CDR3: TGTGCCAGCAGGAAACAGGGGGTGGGAAAACTGTTTTTT. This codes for CASRKQGVGKLFF.

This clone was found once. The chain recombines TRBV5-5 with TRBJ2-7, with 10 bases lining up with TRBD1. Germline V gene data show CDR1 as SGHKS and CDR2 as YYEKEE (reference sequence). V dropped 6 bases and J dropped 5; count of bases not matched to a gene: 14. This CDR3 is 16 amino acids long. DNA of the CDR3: TGTGCCAGCACCTCATACTGGGACAGGGGTACCAACGAGCAGTACTTC. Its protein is CASTSYWDRGTNEQYF.

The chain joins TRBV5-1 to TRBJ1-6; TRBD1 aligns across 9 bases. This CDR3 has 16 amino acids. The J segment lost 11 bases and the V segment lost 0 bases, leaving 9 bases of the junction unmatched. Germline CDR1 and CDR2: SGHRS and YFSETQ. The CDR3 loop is CASSLDPGQGMTPLHF. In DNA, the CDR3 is TGCGCCAGCAGCTTGGACCCGGGACAGGGAATGACACCCCTCCACTTT.

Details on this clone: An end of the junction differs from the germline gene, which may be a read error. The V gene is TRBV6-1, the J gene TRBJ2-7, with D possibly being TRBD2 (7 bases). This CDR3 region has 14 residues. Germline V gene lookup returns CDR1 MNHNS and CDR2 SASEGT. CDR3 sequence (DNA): TGTGCCAGCAGTGACCTGAGGGGGGAGGGCACAACCACATTC. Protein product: CASSDLRGEGTTTF.

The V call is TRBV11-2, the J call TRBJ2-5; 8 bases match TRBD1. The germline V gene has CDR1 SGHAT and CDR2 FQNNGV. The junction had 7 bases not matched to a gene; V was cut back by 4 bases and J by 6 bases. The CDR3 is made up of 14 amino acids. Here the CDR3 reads CASSYGQGKKTQYF. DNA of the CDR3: TGTGCCAGCAGCTATGGACAGGGCAAGAAGACCCAGTACTTC.

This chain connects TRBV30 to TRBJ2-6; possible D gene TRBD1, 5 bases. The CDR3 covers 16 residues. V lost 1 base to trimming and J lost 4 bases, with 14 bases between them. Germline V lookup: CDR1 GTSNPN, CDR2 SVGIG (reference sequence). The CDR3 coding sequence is TGTGCCTGGAGTGCCCCCGTAGGGGCGGGGGCCAACGTCCTGACTTTC. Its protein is CAWSAPVGAGANVLTF.

CDR3 sequence (DNA): TGTGCCAGGGTAGCGGGGGGGGTTATGGGCGAGCAGTTCTTC. It translates to CARVAGGVMGEQFF. This sequence joins TRBV6-1 and TRBJ2-1; 11 bases are shared with TRBD2. The V gene end was trimmed by 9 bases and the J gene end by 10 bases; junction bases not matched to a gene: 11. Germline loops: CDR1 MNHNS, CDR2 SASEGT. This CDR3 contains 14 residues.

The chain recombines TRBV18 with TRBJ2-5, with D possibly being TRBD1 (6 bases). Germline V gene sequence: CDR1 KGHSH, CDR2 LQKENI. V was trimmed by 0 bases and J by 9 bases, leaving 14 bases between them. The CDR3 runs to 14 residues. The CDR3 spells CASSPPGQPLAQYF. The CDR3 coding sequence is TGTGCCAGCTCACCACCTGGACAGCCTCTGGCCCAGTACTTC.

The CDR3 protein is CASSTRQGSEAFF. The DNA for the CDR3 is TGTGCCAGCAGCACCCGACAGGGATCTGAAGCTTTCTTT. The chain joins TRBV9 to TRBJ1-1, with TRBD1 identical over 7 bases. Germline assignment: CDR1 SGDLS and CDR2 YYNGEE. The CDR3 length is 13 residues. After removal of 4 bases from V and 6 bases from J, the junction contained 6 bases not matched to a gene.

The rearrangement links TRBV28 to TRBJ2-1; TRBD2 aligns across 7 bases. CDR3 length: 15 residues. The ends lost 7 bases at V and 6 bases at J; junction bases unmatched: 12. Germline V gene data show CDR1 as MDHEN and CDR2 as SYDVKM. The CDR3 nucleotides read TGTGCCAGCACCCATTTGCGGGAGAATGTCAATGAGCAGTTCTTC. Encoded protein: CASTHLRENVNEQFF. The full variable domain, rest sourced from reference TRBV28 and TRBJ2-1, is DVKVTQSSRYLVKRTGEKVFLECVQDMDHENMFWYRQDPGLGLRLIYFSYDVKMKEKGDIPEGYSVSREKKERFSLILESASTNQTSMYLCASTHLRENVNEQFFGPGTRLTVL.

CDR3 DNA sequence: TGTGCCAGCAGCTTACCACGCGTGGGACAGGGTGTCGACGAGCAGTACTTC. Encoded protein: CASSLPRVGQGVDEQYF. The chain joins TRBV7-2 to TRBJ2-7; 9 bases fit TRBD1. In germline, CDR1 is SGHTA, CDR2 FQGNSA. The V and J ends lost 2 bases and 5 bases, in that order; junction bases with no gene match: 13. This CDR3 is built from 17 residues. Together with reference TRBV7-2 and TRBJ2-7, the CDR3 gives the full variable domain: GAGVSQSPSNKVTEKGKDVELRCDPISGHTALYWYRQSLGQGLEFLIYFQGNSAPDKSGLPSDRFSAERTGGSVSTLTIQRTQQEDSAVYLCASSLPRVGQGVDEQYFGPGTRLTVT.

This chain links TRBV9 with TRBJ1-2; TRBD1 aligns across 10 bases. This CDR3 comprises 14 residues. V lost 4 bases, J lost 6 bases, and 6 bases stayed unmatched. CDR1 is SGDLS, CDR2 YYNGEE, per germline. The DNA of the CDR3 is TGTGCCAGCAGCCCCCGACAGGGGGCGAATGGCTACACCTTC. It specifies CASSPRQGANGYTF.

For the CDR3, the DNA is TGTGCCAGCAGCCACCAGGGTTGCCATCAGCCCCAGCATTTT. Amino acids: CASSHQGCHQPQHF. This chain uses TRBV11-3 with TRBJ1-5; possible D gene TRBD1, 5 bases. V shed 5 bases and J shed 5 bases, with 13 bases lying between them. The CDR3 runs to 14 residues. Per germline, CDR1 SGHNT and CDR2 YENEEA. The full variable domain, in which reference TRBV11-3 and TRBJ1-5 provide the parts outside the CDR3, is EAGVVQSPRYKIIEKKQPVAFWCNPISGHNTLYWYLQNLGQGPELLIRYENEEAVDDSQLPKDRFSAERLKGVDSTLKIQPAELGDSAVYLCASSHQGCHQPQHFGDGTRLSIL.

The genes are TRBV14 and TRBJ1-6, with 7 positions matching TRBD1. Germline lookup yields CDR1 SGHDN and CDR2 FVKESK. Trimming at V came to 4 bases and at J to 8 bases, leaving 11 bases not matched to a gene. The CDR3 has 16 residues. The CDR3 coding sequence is TGTGCCAGCAGCCGGATACAGGGGAAGGTTGATTCACCCCTCCACTTT. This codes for CASSRIQGKVDSPLHF.

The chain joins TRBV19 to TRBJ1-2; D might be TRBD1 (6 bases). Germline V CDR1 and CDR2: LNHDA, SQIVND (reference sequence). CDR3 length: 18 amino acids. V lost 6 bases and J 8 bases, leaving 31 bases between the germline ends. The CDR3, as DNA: TGTGCCAGTAGCTTGAGCCGGTTGGGGGACACCGGAGTTGGGGGCTACACCTTC. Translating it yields CASSLSRLGDTGVGGYTF.

The CDR3 sequence is CAWSVGTEAFF. The CDR3 DNA reads TGTGCCTGGAGTGTCGGGACTGAAGCTTTCTTT. V is TRBV30 and J is TRBJ1-1; D ambiguous. This CDR3 region has 11 residues. V gave up 0 bases and J gave up 5 bases, with 4 bases separating them. In germline, CDR1 is GTSNPN, CDR2 SVGIG (reference sequence).

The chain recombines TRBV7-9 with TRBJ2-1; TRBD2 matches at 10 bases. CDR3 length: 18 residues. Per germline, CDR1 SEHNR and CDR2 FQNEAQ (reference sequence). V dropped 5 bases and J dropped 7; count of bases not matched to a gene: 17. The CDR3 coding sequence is TGTGCCAGCAGCACAGGCCCCTCACTAGCGGGAAGAGGGAATGAGCAGTTCTTC. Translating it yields CASSTGPSLAGRGNEQFF.

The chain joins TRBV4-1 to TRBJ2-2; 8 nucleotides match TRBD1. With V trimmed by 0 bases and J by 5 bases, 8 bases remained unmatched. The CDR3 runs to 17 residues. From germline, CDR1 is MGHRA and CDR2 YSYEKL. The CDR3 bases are TGCGCCAGCAGCCAAGACCTTACCAGGGGGCAAACCGGGGAGCTGTTTTTT. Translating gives CASSQDLTRGQTGELFF.